This passage covers 27 T cell receptor beta chains from one sample sequenced in a study of T cells in Graves' hyperthyroidism and ophthalmopathy. The investigators amplified TCR beta CDR3 regions from RNA transcripts. The primer set for the first-round RT-PCR of the TCR CDR3 was HTBI. Each CDR3 protein is one row after TCRdb ran MiXCR on the multiplex PCR reads. Of roughly 300,000 distinct CDR3 sequences listed, roughly 18% are singletons. The sequenced material came from blood. The receptor source for this set is a woman aged 45-59 years with Graves' hyperthyroidism.

The J gene is TRBJ1-5, the V gene TRBV5-8, with 10 bases lining up with TRBD1. The V and J ends lost 4 bases and 4 bases, in that order; junction bases with no gene match: 8. Germline-derived CDR1 and CDR2 are SGHTS and YDEGEE. This CDR3 is built from 16 residues. The CDR3 DNA follows: TGTGCCAGCAGCCCCGGGACAGGGGAAGAAAATCAGCCCCAGCATTTT. Translated, it gives CASSPGTGEENQPQHF.

Notes on this clonotype: A read error may produce the germline difference seen at one junction end. The chain employs TRBV11-2 and TRBJ1-1; possible D gene TRBD1, 5 bases. Germline-derived CDR1 and CDR2 are SGHAT and FQNNGV. The CDR3 has 19 residues. CDR3 coding DNA: TGTGCCAGCAGCTTCACAATCGGGAGACCGGGGCAGGGACTCCCTGGGGCTCTCTTT. Translating gives CASSFTIGRPGQGLPGALF.

This clonotype was detected a few times. The chain is built from TRBV9 and TRBJ2-2; D is tentatively TRBD1 or TRBD2 (5 bases each). With 4 bases removed from V and 4 bases from J, the gap between germline ends came to 14 bases. This CDR3 comprises 15 residues. Germline CDR1 reads SGDLS; CDR2 reads YYNGEE. The CDR3 DNA reads as TGTGCCAGCAGCTCGAGGGACGGAGCCACCGGGGAGCTGTTTTTT. Translating it yields CASSSRDGATGELFF.

A few counts support this clonotype. A read error may explain this, as a much larger clone is one base away. This chain links TRBV28 with TRBJ1-2; D perhaps matches TRBD1 (5 bases). The length of the CDR3 is 14 residues. Germline CDR1 is MDHEN and CDR2 is SYDVKM. The CDR3 is CASSYPGKNYGCTF. Here the CDR3 DNA reads TGTGCCAGCAGTTACCCAGGGAAGAACTATGGCTGCACCTTC.

This clonotype was detected many times. The rearrangement links TRBV3-1 to TRBJ2-5; D is ambiguous. Trimming cost V 4 bases and J 3 bases, with 9 bases left between them. The CDR3 totals 13 residues. Germline lookup yields CDR1 LGHDT and CDR2 YNNKEL (reference sequence). CDR3 sequence: CASSLLDEETQYF. In DNA form, the CDR3 reads TGTGCCAGCAGCCTACTGGATGAAGAGACCCAGTACTTC.

The rearrangement joins TRBV3-1 to TRBJ2-5; possibly TRBD1 for D (6 bases). The V end was cut by 0 bases, the J end by 1 base, with 9 bases between. Germline V gene sequence: CDR1 LGHDT, CDR2 YNNKEL (reference sequence). The length of the CDR3 is 15 residues. CDR3 bases: TGTGCCAGCAGCCAAGAAGGGGGTATCCAAGAGACCCAGTACTTC. Translated: CASSQEGGIQETQYF.

The chain is built from TRBV19 and TRBJ2-3, with D tentatively TRBD1 (7 bases). CDR1 is LNHDA, CDR2 SQIVND, per germline (reference sequence). The CDR3 has 16 amino acids. Trimming pared 4 bases from V and 6 bases from J, leaving 20 bases between. CDR3 DNA sequence: TGTGCCAGTAGTAGGGACTTACAGGGGTTGGGGGATACGCAGTATTTT. It specifies CASSRDLQGLGDTQYF.

This clonotype showed up many times. This sequence joins TRBV30 and TRBJ2-7; D is possibly TRBD1 (6 bases). The CDR3 runs to 12 residues. Germline V CDR1 and CDR2: GTSNPN, SVGIG (reference sequence). Trimming removed 2 bases from V and 4 bases from J, with 9 bases in between. CDR3 in amino acids: CAWSKQGYEQYF. CDR3 in DNA: TGTGCCTGGAGTAAACAGGGTTACGAGCAGTACTTC.

This clonotype was detected only a few times. The CDR3 DNA is TGTGCCAGCAGGGGGACAGGGGCGTCCTACGAGCAGTACTTC. Protein: CASRGTGASYEQYF. The chain carries TRBV28 and TRBJ2-7; 10 bases agree with TRBD1. This CDR3 contains 14 residues. CDR1 is MDHEN, CDR2 SYDVKM, per germline. The V gene end was trimmed by 6 bases and the J gene end by 1 base; junction bases not matched to a gene: 3.

The chain combines TRBV7-9 with TRBJ2-5; D not resolved. V was cut by 3 bases and J by 3 bases, with 5 bases left in between. CDR3 length: 12 amino acids. CDR1 is SEHNR, CDR2 FQNEAQ, per germline (reference sequence). CDR3 loop: CASSFTEETQYF. DNA of the CDR3: TGTGCCAGCAGCTTTACAGAAGAGACCCAGTACTTC. The full variable domain, completed using reference TRBV7-9 and TRBJ2-5, is DTGVSQNPRHKITKRGQNVTFRCDPISEHNRLYWYRQTLGQGPEFLTYFQNEAQLEKSRLLSDRFSAERPKGSFSTLEIQRTEQGDSAMYLCASSFTEETQYFGPGTRLLVL.

In this sample, this clonotype turned up a few times. The V and J genes are TRBV6-5 and TRBJ2-6; a weak D match, TRBD2 (5 bases). V lost 4 bases and J 0 bases, leaving 10 bases between the germline ends. Germline CDR1 reads MNHEY; CDR2 reads SVGAGI. CDR3 size: 16 residues. In nucleotides, the CDR3 is TGTGCCAGCAGTTCCGGGGTTGGCTCTGGGGCCAACGTCCTGACTTTC. This sequence encodes CASSSGVGSGANVLTF.

This sequence joins TRBV2 and TRBJ2-7; a weak D match, TRBD1 (6 bases). Between the trimmed V and J ends, which lost 1 base and 5 bases, there was a span of 9 bases. The CDR3 is 13 amino acids. Looked up from germline, CDR1 is SNHLY and CDR2 is FYNNEI. DNA of the CDR3: TGTGCCAGCAGTGAAGGCTACAGGGACGAGCAGTACGTC. Protein: CASSEGYRDEQYV.

This clonotype has a handful of counts. The chain uses TRBV25-1 and TRBJ2-1; no definite D call. This CDR3 region has 15 residues. Trimming left V 3 bases short and J 5 bases short, with 14 bases between. Per the germline V gene, CDR1 is MGHDK and CDR2 is SYGVNS. DNA for the CDR3: TGTGCCAGCAGTGATCGGTACCTCCGCCACAATGAGCAGTTCTTC. Protein: CASSDRYLRHNEQFF.

The rearrangement links TRBV6-1 to TRBJ1-5; D unclear. V dropped 7 bases and J dropped 3 bases, with 10 bases sitting between them. The CDR3 sequence is 13 residues long. The germline CDR1 and CDR2 sequences are MNHNS and SASEGT. CDR3 region: CASNSRANQPQHF. The DNA for the CDR3 is TGTGCCAGCAATAGTAGGGCCAATCAGCCCCAGCATTTT.

The V call is TRBV27, the J call TRBJ1-5; D call uncertain. CDR3 length: 15 amino acids. Germline CDR1 and CDR2: MNHEY and SMNVEV (reference sequence). Trimming stripped 2 bases from V and 6 bases from J, with 14 bases between. CDR3 in amino acids: CASSLEGMIRQPQHF. In DNA, the CDR3 is TGTGCCAGCAGTTTAGAGGGTATGATCCGTCAGCCCCAGCATTTT.

The chain joins TRBV7-9 to TRBJ1-4; 8 bases are a match to TRBD1. CDR1 and CDR2 (germline): SEHNR, FQNEAQ (reference sequence). V gave up 1 base and J gave up 4 bases; unmatched junction bases: 2. This CDR3 is built from 15 residues. The CDR3 loop is CASSLGGQVNEKLFF. The DNA for the CDR3 is TGTGCCAGCAGCTTAGGGGGACAGGTTAATGAAAAACTGTTTTTT.

This clonotype was detected many times. V gene TRBV5-1 combines with J gene TRBJ1-1, with TRBD1 matching 9 bases. Germline V gene lookup returns CDR1 SGHRS and CDR2 YFSETQ. The CDR3 is 15 amino acids. The V gene end was trimmed by 0 bases and the J gene end by 5 bases; junction bases not matched to a gene: 5. DNA for the CDR3: TGCGCCAGCAGCTTGGAAACAGGGGGCCGGACTGAAGCTTTCTTT. Amino acid sequence: CASSLETGGRTEAFF.

This rearrangement joins TRBV7-9 to TRBJ2-7; 8 bases match TRBD1. The CDR3 is 13 amino acids. J was trimmed by 5 bases and V by 1 base; bases with no gene match: 1. Per germline, CDR1 SEHNR and CDR2 FQNEAQ (reference sequence). In DNA, the CDR3 is TGTGCCAGCAGCTTAGACAGGGGGGACGAGCAGTACTTC. It specifies CASSLDRGDEQYF.

This clonotype was detected only a few times. In DNA form, the CDR3 reads TGTGCCAGCAACCCGGTCACTACAGGGGAGACTTCACCCCTCCACTTT. Its protein product is CASNPVTTGETSPLHF. The gene calls are TRBV7-9 and TRBJ1-6; 7 bases agree with TRBD1. Germline V gene data show CDR1 as SEHNR and CDR2 as FQNEAQ (reference sequence). The junction had 15 bases not matched to a gene; V was cut back by 7 bases and J by 9 bases. The CDR3 length is 16 residues. The full variable domain, in which reference TRBV7-9 and TRBJ1-6 provide the parts outside the CDR3, is DTGVSQNPRHKITKRGQNVTFRCDPISEHNRLYWYRQTLGQGPEFLTYFQNEAQLEKSRLLSDRFSAERPKGSFSTLEIQRTEQGDSAMYLCASNPVTTGETSPLHFGNGTRLTVT.

This clonotype appeared a few times. V and J are TRBV5-6 and TRBJ2-3; 7 positions agree with TRBD1. Germline V gene data show CDR1 as SGHDT and CDR2 as YYEEEE. With 7 bases clipped from V and 1 base from J, the junction kept 12 bases outside the gene matches. The CDR3 sequence is 16 residues long. The CDR3: CASGKQGMSRTDTQYF. The CDR3 DNA is TGTGCCAGCGGCAAACAGGGGATGAGCCGCACAGATACGCAGTATTTT.

About this clonotype itself: A read error may explain this, as a much larger clone is one base away. The chain joins TRBV7-6 to TRBJ2-7; tentative D call: TRBD2 (6 bases). Germline loops: CDR1 SGHVS, CDR2 FNYEAQ. V lost 7 bases and J lost 2, with 12 bases in between. The CDR3 runs 13 residues. The CDR3 region has the DNA TGTGCCAGCACTCCCGGACTACCCTACGAGCAGTACGTC. It codes for CASTPGLPYEQYV.

The chain recombines TRBV13 with TRBJ2-1; D is perhaps TRBD2 (5 bases). This CDR3 region has 13 residues. Germline values: CDR1 PRHDT, CDR2 FYEKMQ (reference sequence). The ends were cut back, 8 bases at V and 6 bases at J, with 14 bases in the middle. The CDR3 DNA sequence: TGTGCCAGCCAAACTAGTCCCCTCAATGAGCAGTTCTTC. Amino acids: CASQTSPLNEQFF.

This clonotype has only a few counts. This sequence joins TRBV20-1 and TRBJ1-6, with D hard to call. Germline V gives CDR1 DFQATT, CDR2 SNEGSKA (reference sequence). The CDR3 runs 14 residues. The CDR3 loop is CSTNRNSYNSPLHF. The CDR3 DNA is TGCAGCACAAACCGAAACTCCTATAATTCACCCCTCCACTTT.

As to this clonotype: At one of its ends the junction is not consistent with the germline gene, which may arise from a read error. The chain recombines TRBV3-1 with TRBJ2-5, with 7 bases matching TRBD2. CDR1 LGHDT and CDR2 YNNKEL come from the germline V gene (reference sequence). This CDR3 contains 18 residues. The CDR3 region is CAGSHASPLSGVKETQYF. In nucleotides, the CDR3 is TGTGCCGGCAGCCACGCCTCCCCCCTCAGCGGGGTAAAAGAGACCCAGTACTTC.

The CDR3 nucleotides are TGTGCCAGCAGCATCCTCGGCGGATCCATCTACGAGCAGTACTTC. It yields the protein CASSILGGSIYEQYF. The rearrangement uses TRBV9 and TRBJ2-7; D unresolved. Trimming pared 4 bases from V and 3 bases from J, leaving 17 bases between. Germline CDR1 SGDLS, CDR2 YYNGEE. This CDR3 is built from 15 residues.

The chain couples TRBV10-2 to TRBJ2-2, with D possibly being TRBD2 (6 bases). With 0 bases removed from V and 8 bases from J, the gap between germline ends came to 16 bases. The germline CDR1 and CDR2 sequences are WSHSY and SAAADI. The CDR3 loop spans 16 amino acids. CDR3 bases: TGCGCCAGCAGTGAGTCGGTCGGGAGCTCTGTTGGGGAGCTGTTTTTT. It encodes CASSESVGSSVGELFF.

The rearrangement links TRBV6-1 to TRBJ1-1; D gene unclear. Deletions cut 5 bases from V and 0 bases from J, with 10 bases between. CDR3 length: 14 amino acids. CDR1 is MNHNS, CDR2 SASEGT, per germline. For the CDR3, the DNA is TGTGCCAGCAGTCCGTACCTCATGAACACTGAAGCTTTCTTT. Translated, it gives CASSPYLMNTEAFF.